The 7 T cell receptor beta chains presented below share a single source sample, sequenced in a study of shared clonotypes between healthy human individuals. It was CD45RO-negative cells, positively selected for CCR7, that made up naive CD8 cells, with terminally differentiated effector memory CD45RA+ cells excluded. Profiling relied on immunoSEQ multiplex PCR, and the TCRdb table lists in-frame clones only, not all of them. The sample carries 2 million to 2.5 million clones, approximately 94% recorded once. Sequenced input: naive CD8+ T cells from PBMCs. These receptors all come from a man younger than 30 in good health. Some clones in this sample may be carry-over from other donors' samples.

The chain couples TRBV9 to TRBJ2-5; D tentatively reads TRBD1 or TRBD2 (6 bases each). CDR1 and CDR2 from the germline V gene are SGDLS and YYNGEE. The CDR3 runs 16 residues. V was pared by 4 bases and J by 5 bases, with 21 bases between. The CDR3 coding sequence is TGTGCCAGCAGCCTTGATTTGACGAGGAGGGGGGAGACCCAGTACTTC. Protein product: CASSLDLTRRGETQYF. The variable domain in full, with the rest retrieved from reference TRBV9 and TRBJ2-5, is DSGVTQTPKHLITATGQRVTLRCSPRSGDLSVYWYQQSLDQGLQFLIQYYNGEERAKGNILERFSAQQFPDLHSELNLSSLELGDSALYFCASSLDLTRRGETQYFGPGTRLLVL.

This CDR3 reads CASSRDRGPSYEQYF. The CDR3 DNA reads TGCGCCAGCAGCCGGGACAGGGGACCCTCCTACGAGCAGTACTTC. V usage is TRBV4-1 and J usage is TRBJ2-7; 10 bases are shared with TRBD1. This CDR3 region has 15 residues. CDR1 is MGHRA and CDR2 is YSYEKL in the germline V gene. The ends lost 4 bases at V and 0 bases at J; junction bases unmatched: 3.

In regard to this clone: The sample holds other DNA sequences that translate to the same CDR3. The CDR3 is CASSLWGDTEAFF. The CDR3 DNA follows: TGTGCCAGCAGTTTATGGGGGGATACTGAAGCTTTCTTT. The rearrangement joins TRBV27 to TRBJ1-1; tentative D call: TRBD1 (5 bases). The CDR3 contains 13 residues. Germline V gene lookup returns CDR1 MNHEY and CDR2 SMNVEV (reference sequence). Trimming shortened V by 1 base and J by 5 bases, and 8 bases separated the two germline ends.

The J gene is TRBJ2-5, the V gene TRBV28; D remains ambiguous. Trimming pared 7 bases from V and 3 bases from J, leaving 18 bases between. This CDR3 is 15 amino acids long. From germline, CDR1 is MDHEN and CDR2 SYDVKM. CDR3 sequence (DNA): TGTGCCAGCAACGGCGGTTTGTATTCAAAAGAGACCCAGTACTTC. This encodes CASNGGLYSKETQYF.

The rearrangement joins TRBV28 to TRBJ2-2; a weak D match, TRBD1 (5 bases). V was trimmed by 7 bases and J by 5 bases, leaving 11 bases between them. Germline V lookup: CDR1 MDHEN, CDR2 SYDVKM. The CDR3 extends over 13 amino acids. In DNA form, the CDR3 reads TGTGCCAGCAATGGACATATGACCGGGGAGCTGTTTTTT. Amino acids: CASNGHMTGELFF.

J is TRBJ1-2 and V is TRBV4-1; D is unresolved. Germline V CDR1 and CDR2: MGHRA, YSYEKL. V dropped 1 base and J dropped 6 bases, with 12 bases sitting between them. The CDR3 has 14 residues. The CDR3, as DNA: TGCGCCAGCAGCCAAGTTCGGATAGGACATGGCTACACCTTC. Its protein product is CASSQVRIGHGYTF.

The chain combines TRBV6-1 with TRBJ2-6; perhaps TRBD2 as D (6 bases). The germline V gene has CDR1 MNHNS and CDR2 SASEGT. Deletions cut 3 bases from V and 2 bases from J, with 14 bases between. The length of the CDR3 is 17 residues. CDR3 sequence (DNA): TGTGCCAGCAGTGATGCGGGACTCTCGGCTGGGGCCAACGTCCTGACTTTC. This translates into CASSDAGLSAGANVLTF.